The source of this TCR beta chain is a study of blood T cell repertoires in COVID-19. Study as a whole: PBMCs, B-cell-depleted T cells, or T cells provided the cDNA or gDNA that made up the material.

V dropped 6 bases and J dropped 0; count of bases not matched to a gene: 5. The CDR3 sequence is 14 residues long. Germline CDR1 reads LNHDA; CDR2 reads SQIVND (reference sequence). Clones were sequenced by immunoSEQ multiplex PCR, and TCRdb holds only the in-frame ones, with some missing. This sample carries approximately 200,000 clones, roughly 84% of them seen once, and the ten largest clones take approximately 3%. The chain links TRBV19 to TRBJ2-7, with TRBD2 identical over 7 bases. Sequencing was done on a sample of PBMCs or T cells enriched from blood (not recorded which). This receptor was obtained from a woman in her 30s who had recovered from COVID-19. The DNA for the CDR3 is TGTGCCAGTAGGGGGGAGGGGAGCTCCTACGAGCAGTACTTC. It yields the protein CASRGEGSSYEQYF.